This is a list of T cell receptor beta chains from one sample in a study of blood T cells in healthy people across ages. Via MiXCR, TCRdb re-called the 5' RACE reads, giving one row per CDR3 protein. The top ten clones hold roughly a sixth of a sample with around 870,000 distinct CDR3 sequences, more than 25% of them seen once. Material for sequencing was blood. The receptors originated from an elderly woman in good health. Both conserved end residues are part of each CDR3. Fields, in order: CDR3 DNA, CDR3 protein, D gene, J gene, clone size, V gene. A D gene is named only where the DNA matches it firmly. Not every row has a clone size; where given, it reads once, few, many or a size class.

CDR3nt: TGTGCCACCAGTGACCGACAGGGACGGGCCTACAATGAGCAGTTCTTC
CDR3aa: CATSDRQGRAYNEQFF
d_gene: TRBD1
j_gene: TRBJ2-1
abundance: many
v_gene: TRBV24-1

CDR3nt: TGTGCCAGCAGCTTAGCCTATGAGCAGTTCTTC
CDR3aa: CASSLAYEQFF
d_gene: -
j_gene: TRBJ2-1
abundance: many
v_gene: TRBV7-2

CDR3nt: TGCGCCAGCAGCTTGGGGCCGATAGCCAAAAACATTCAGTACTTC
CDR3aa: CASSLGPIAKNIQYF
d_gene: -
j_gene: TRBJ2-4
abundance: -
v_gene: TRBV5-1

CDR3nt: TGTGCCAGCACCCCTCTATGGGGACTAGCGGCTGCAGATACGCAGTATTTT
CDR3aa: CASTPLWGLAAADTQYF
d_gene: TRBD2
j_gene: TRBJ2-3
abundance: -
v_gene: TRBV12-3/TRBV12-4

CDR3nt: TGTGCCAGCAGCTCGCAGACAGGGCGCTCTGGGGCCAACGTCCTGACTTTC
CDR3aa: CASSSQTGRSGANVLTF
d_gene: TRBD1
j_gene: TRBJ2-6
abundance: -
v_gene: TRBV9

CDR3nt: TGTGCCAGCAGTTTTAGCGGACAGGGAACAGATGCGGAATATTTT
CDR3aa: CASSFSGQGTDAEYF
d_gene: TRBD1
j_gene: TRBJ2-3
abundance: -
v_gene: TRBV12-3/TRBV12-4

CDR3nt: TGTGCCAGCAGTGAACCTCAGATCAAGACCCAAGAGACCCAGTTCTTC
CDR3aa: CASSEPQIKTQETQFF
d_gene: -
j_gene: TRBJ2-1
abundance: few
v_gene: TRBV2

CDR3nt: TGCGCCAGCCGCGGCGGACAGTACCAAGAGACCCAGTACTTC
CDR3aa: CASRGGQYQETQYF
d_gene: -
j_gene: TRBJ2-5
abundance: -
v_gene: TRBV9

CDR3nt: TGTGCCAGCAGTGTACAGAATAGCAATCAGCCCCAGCATTTT
CDR3aa: CASSVQNSNQPQHF
d_gene: -
j_gene: TRBJ1-5
abundance: -
v_gene: TRBV27

CDR3nt: TGTGCCACCAGTTATGCCCCGGGACAGACGTATAGCAATCAGCCCCAGCATTTT
CDR3aa: CATSYAPGQTYSNQPQHF
d_gene: TRBD1
j_gene: TRBJ1-5
abundance: -
v_gene: TRBV15

CDR3nt: TGTGCCAGCATCCTCACCCGGGACGGTTACAATCAGCCCCAGCATTTT
CDR3aa: CASILTRDGYNQPQHF
d_gene: -
j_gene: TRBJ1-5
abundance: -
v_gene: TRBV28

CDR3nt: TGTGCCACCAGCAGTCCCTCCCAGGGCGCGGGGCGCGAGCAGTACTTC
CDR3aa: CATSSPSQGAGREQYF
d_gene: -
j_gene: TRBJ2-7
abundance: many
v_gene: TRBV15

CDR3nt: TGTGCCAGCCAAGGGAGATGGTCTGGGGCCAACGTCCTGACTTTC
CDR3aa: CASQGRWSGANVLTF
d_gene: -
j_gene: TRBJ2-6
abundance: many
v_gene: TRBV13

CDR3nt: TGTGCCAGCAGGGGGACGGAAGTTTATGAAAAACTGTTTTTT
CDR3aa: CASRGTEVYEKLFF
d_gene: -
j_gene: TRBJ1-4
abundance: -
v_gene: TRBV2

CDR3nt: TGTGCCAGCAGTGGTGGTTGGGAGAGAGATACGCAGTATTTT
CDR3aa: CASSGGWERDTQYF
d_gene: -
j_gene: TRBJ2-3
abundance: few
v_gene: TRBV2

CDR3nt: TGTGCCAGCGGATCGGGCGGTTCGACAAATCAGCCCCAGCATTTT
CDR3aa: CASGSGGSTNQPQHF
d_gene: -
j_gene: TRBJ1-5
abundance: -
v_gene: TRBV12-3/TRBV12-4

CDR3nt: TGTGCCAGCAGCCGGAAAACAGGGATGGGGCTAGGGGAGCTGTTTTTT
CDR3aa: CASSRKTGMGLGELFF
d_gene: -
j_gene: TRBJ2-2
abundance: -
v_gene: TRBV7-2

CDR3nt: TGCAGCGTTGAGGGGATTAACTCCTACGAGCAGTACTTC
CDR3aa: CSVEGINSYEQYF
d_gene: -
j_gene: TRBJ2-7
abundance: -
v_gene: TRBV29-1

CDR3nt: TGTGCCAGCAGCTTAGTCCGCGGGACAGGGGGTGAGCAGTTCTTC
CDR3aa: CASSLVRGTGGEQFF
d_gene: TRBD1
j_gene: TRBJ2-1
abundance: many
v_gene: TRBV7-6

CDR3nt: TGTGCCAGCAGCTTTCCTGGGACAGGGGTCTCTGGGGCCAACGTCCTGACTTTC
CDR3aa: CASSFPGTGVSGANVLTF
d_gene: TRBD1
j_gene: TRBJ2-6
abundance: many
v_gene: TRBV7-9

CDR3nt: TGCAGTGCTAGAGTCTCAGGGGGGTTGGGCGGTGGCTACACCTTC
CDR3aa: CSARVSGGLGGGYTF
d_gene: TRBD1
j_gene: TRBJ1-2
abundance: -
v_gene: TRBV20-1

CDR3nt: TGTGCCAGCAGTTTAGTGGAATATAGCAATCAGCCCCAGCATTTT
CDR3aa: CASSLVEYSNQPQHF
d_gene: -
j_gene: TRBJ1-5
abundance: -
v_gene: TRBV12-3/TRBV12-4

CDR3nt: TGTGCCGGCTCACCAGTAGCGGGGCATAGCACAGATACGCAGTATTTT
CDR3aa: CAGSPVAGHSTDTQYF
d_gene: TRBD2
j_gene: TRBJ2-3
abundance: -
v_gene: TRBV18

CDR3nt: TGTGCCAGCAGCTTAACAGGGACGGCCAAAAACATTCAGTACTTC
CDR3aa: CASSLTGTAKNIQYF
d_gene: -
j_gene: TRBJ2-4
abundance: many
v_gene: TRBV7-2

CDR3nt: TGTGCCAGCAGCGTGACGACAGGGGGAACCTACGAGCAGTACTTC
CDR3aa: CASSVTTGGTYEQYF
d_gene: TRBD1
j_gene: TRBJ2-7
abundance: many
v_gene: TRBV9